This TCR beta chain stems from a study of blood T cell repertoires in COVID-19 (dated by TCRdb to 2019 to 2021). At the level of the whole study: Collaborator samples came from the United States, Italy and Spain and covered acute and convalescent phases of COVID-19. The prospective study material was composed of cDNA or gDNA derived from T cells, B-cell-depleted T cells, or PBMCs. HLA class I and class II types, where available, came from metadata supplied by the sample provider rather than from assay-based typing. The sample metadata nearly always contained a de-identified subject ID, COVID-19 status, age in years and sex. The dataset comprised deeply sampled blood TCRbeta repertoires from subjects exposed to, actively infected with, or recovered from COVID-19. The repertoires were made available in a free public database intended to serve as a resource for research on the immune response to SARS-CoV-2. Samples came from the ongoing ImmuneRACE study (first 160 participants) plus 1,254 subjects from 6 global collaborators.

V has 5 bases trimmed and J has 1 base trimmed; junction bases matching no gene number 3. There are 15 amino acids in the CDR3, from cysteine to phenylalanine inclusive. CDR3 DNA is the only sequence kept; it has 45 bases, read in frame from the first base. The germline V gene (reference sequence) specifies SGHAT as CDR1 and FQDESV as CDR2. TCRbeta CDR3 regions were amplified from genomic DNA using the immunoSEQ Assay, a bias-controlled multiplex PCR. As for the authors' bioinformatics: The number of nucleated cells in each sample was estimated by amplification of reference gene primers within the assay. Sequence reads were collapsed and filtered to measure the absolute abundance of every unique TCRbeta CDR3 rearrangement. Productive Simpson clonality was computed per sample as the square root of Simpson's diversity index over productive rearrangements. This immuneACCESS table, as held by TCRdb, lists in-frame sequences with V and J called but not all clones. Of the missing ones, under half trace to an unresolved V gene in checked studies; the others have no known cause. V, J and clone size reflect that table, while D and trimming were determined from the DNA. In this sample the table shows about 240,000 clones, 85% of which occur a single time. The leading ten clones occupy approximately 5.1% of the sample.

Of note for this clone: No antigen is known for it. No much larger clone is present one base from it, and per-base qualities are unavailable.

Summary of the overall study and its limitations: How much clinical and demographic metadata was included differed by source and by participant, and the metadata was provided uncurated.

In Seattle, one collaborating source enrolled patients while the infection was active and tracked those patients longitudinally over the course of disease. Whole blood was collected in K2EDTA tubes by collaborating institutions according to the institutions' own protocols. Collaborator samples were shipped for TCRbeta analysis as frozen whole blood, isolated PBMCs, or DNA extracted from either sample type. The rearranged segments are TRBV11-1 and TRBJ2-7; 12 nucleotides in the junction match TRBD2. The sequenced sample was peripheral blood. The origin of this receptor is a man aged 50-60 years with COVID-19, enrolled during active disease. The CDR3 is CASSTTSGGSYEQYF. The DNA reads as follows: TGTGCCAGCAGCACTACTAGCGGGGGGTCCTACGAGCAGTACTTC.